The sequence of this TCR beta chain was determined in a study of spatial heterogeneity in lung cancer. TCRdb analysed the 5' RACE reads with MiXCR anew, one entry per CDR3 protein. Among about 23,000 distinct CDR3 sequences listed, 3.3% were seen once. The CDR3 spans 15 residues. Germline loops: CDR1 SGHNT, CDR2 YYREEE (reference sequence). The J segment lost 2 bases and the V segment lost 4 bases, leaving 5 bases of the junction unmatched. This clonotype came up a few times. Time point here: sample taken at primary tumor resection. Sequencing of whole RNA from tumor, nontumor lung or frozen PBMC involved no sorting.

The rearrangement links TRBV5-4 to TRBJ1-3; 8 bases are shared with TRBD1. The sample here was PBMCs, taken at surgery. The sequence came from a female donor with early-stage non-small cell lung cancer. Written as DNA, the CDR3 is TGTGCCAGCAGCACGCAGGGGGCCCCTGGAAACACCATATATTTT. Its protein is CASSTQGAPGNTIYF.